The source of this T cell receptor beta chain is a study of CD4+ T cells in melanoma. Study-level findings and limits: Neoantigen-specific CD4+ T cells in melanoma reportedly had diverse differentiation states.

Details on this clone: Its antigen is as yet unknown.

Sequencing used immunoSEQ multiplex PCR; TCRdb keeps in-frame clones, though not all of them. Of 90,000 to 130,000 clones in the sample, 92% are singletons; the top ten hold approximately 3.5%. Germline CDR1 MNHNS, CDR2 SASEGT. Trimming pared 6 bases from V and 11 bases from J, leaving 5 bases between. The CDR3 runs 9 residues. The clonotype comes from a human donor with melanoma. V and J are TRBV6-1 and TRBJ2-1; no clear D gene. What was sequenced was peripheral blood. In nucleotides, the CDR3 is TGTGCCAGCAGGCCAAAGCAGTTCTTC. Translation gives CASRPKQFF.